These 9 T cell receptor beta chains were all obtained from the same sample, sequenced in a study of blood T cell repertoires in COVID-19. TCRdb keeps only in-frame clones here, not all; method: immunoSEQ multiplex PCR. The data contain 140,000 or so clones, approximately 80% of them singletons. Material: peripheral blood. The receptors were sampled from a woman between 50 and 59 years old with acute or convalescent COVID-19.

The chain has TRBV7-9 and TRBJ1-2; D gene unclear. Germline-derived CDR1 and CDR2 are SEHNR and FQNEAQ (reference sequence). Trimming took off 4 bases at V and 4 bases at J, with 13 bases between the two ends. CDR3 size: 14 residues. The CDR3: CASSSPQMVYGYTF. CDR3 nucleotide sequence: TGTGCCAGCAGCTCTCCGCAGATGGTCTATGGCTACACCTTC.

The chain links TRBV6-6 to TRBJ1-5, with 9 positions matching TRBD1. This CDR3 has 15 residues. Germline V gene data show CDR1 as MNHNY and CDR2 as SVGAGI (reference sequence). V lost 2 bases and J lost 4; bases outside the gene matches: 3. The CDR3 loop is CASSYVTGGNQPQHF. For the CDR3, the DNA is TGTGCCAGCAGTTACGTGACAGGGGGGAATCAGCCCCAGCATTTT.

This clone was seen just once. This chain connects TRBV19 to TRBJ2-3; possible D gene TRBD2, 6 bases. The length of the CDR3 is 14 residues. Trimming cost V 5 bases and J 2 bases, with 11 bases left between them. Germline CDR1 LNHDA, CDR2 SQIVND (reference sequence). As DNA, the CDR3 is TGTGCCAGTAGTGGGCGGGAAGTCACAGATACGCAGTATTTT. As protein: CASSGREVTDTQYF.

This rearrangement joins TRBV7-9 to TRBJ1-6, with 8 positions matching TRBD1. Germline V gene lookup returns CDR1 SEHNR and CDR2 FQNEAQ (reference sequence). This CDR3 contains 17 residues. Unmatched junction bases numbered 11, after V lost 0 bases and J lost 10 bases. CDR3 nucleotides: TGTGCCAGCAGCTTAGCGGGAGATGCACAGGGGGGGTCACCCCTCCACTTT. Amino acid sequence: CASSLAGDAQGGSPLHF.

V is TRBV28 and J is TRBJ1-2; D is ambiguous. The V and J ends lost 7 bases and 5 bases respectively, with 14 bases between them. The CDR3 covers 13 residues. CDR1 and CDR2 from the germline V gene are MDHEN and SYDVKM. CDR3 amino acids: CASNTKSGYGYTF. In DNA form, the CDR3 reads TGTGCCAGCAACACTAAGTCGGGTTATGGCTACACCTTC.

The rearrangement joins TRBV6-4 to TRBJ2-6; TRBD1 agrees at 10 bases. Trimming at V came to 4 bases and at J to 1 base, leaving 4 bases not matched to a gene. CDR3 length equals 17 residues. The V gene's germline CDR1 is MRHNA and CDR2 SNTAGT. The CDR3 DNA follows: TGTGCCAGCAGTGTGACAGGGGGCGCGTCTGGGGCCAACGTCCTGACTTTC. Its protein is CASSVTGGASGANVLTF.

The chain links TRBV6-5 to TRBJ2-3; weak D call: TRBD1 (5 bases). Germline CDR1 reads MNHEY; CDR2 reads SVGAGI. The CDR3 totals 13 residues. V was cut by 8 bases and J by 0 bases, with 9 bases left in between. Here the CDR3 DNA reads TGTGCCAGCGCCCGACAGAGCACAGATACGCAGTATTTT. Its translation is CASARQSTDTQYF.

The chain links TRBV7-9 to TRBJ2-1; TRBD2 might be the D (5 bases). CDR3 length: 13 amino acids. Looked up from germline, CDR1 is SEHNR and CDR2 is FQNEAQ (reference sequence). V was pared by 0 bases and J by 12 bases, with 12 bases between. This CDR3 is CASSLASGVGQFF. Written as DNA, the CDR3 is TGTGCCAGCAGCTTAGCGTCCGGGGTAGGGCAGTTCTTC.

The chain joins TRBV4-2 to TRBJ1-1; weak D call: TRBD1 (5 bases). The CDR3 contains 15 residues. CDR1 is LGHNA, CDR2 YNFKEQ, per germline. Trimming took 1 base from V and 5 from J, leaving 14 bases between them. CDR3 loop: CASSQVMTGGTEAFF. DNA of the CDR3: TGTGCCAGCAGCCAAGTAATGACCGGGGGGACTGAAGCTTTCTTT.